This is a list of T cell receptor beta chains from one sample in a study of T-cell reconstitution after alpha-beta-depleted transplantation in children. Using its own MiXCR run on the PCR reads, TCRdb lists one record per CDR3 protein. The sample holds hundreds of thousands of distinct CDR3 sequences; approximately 15% are singletons and the top ten take about 45%. Here the sequenced sample was PBMCs, mostly from graft donor cells, taken 360 days after TCRalphabeta/CD19-depleted stem cell transplant. Receptors were obtained from a male patient under 10 years old who had a stem cell transplant for acute lymphoblastic leukemia, so the T cells may come from the graft donor. CDR3s include the opening cysteine and the closing phenylalanine or tryptophan. A D gene is named only where the DNA matches it firmly. The size of a clone is reported for some rows only, either as once, few or many, or as a class for expanded clones.

abundance: .; d_gene: .; j_gene: TRBJ2-2; v_gene: TRBV21-1; CDR3aa: CASSKVTGANTGELFF; CDR3nt: TGTGCCAGCAGCAAAGTCACAGGGGCGAACACCGGGGAGCTGTTTTTT
abundance: few; d_gene: TRBD1; j_gene: TRBJ2-7; v_gene: TRBV4-3; CDR3aa: CASSQAAGTGKSYEQYF; CDR3nt: TGCGCCAGCAGCCAAGCAGCCGGGACAGGGAAGAGTTACGAGCAGTACTTC
abundance: .; d_gene: TRBD1; j_gene: TRBJ2-7; v_gene: TRBV11-2; CDR3aa: CASSSRDRPKEQYF; CDR3nt: TGTGCCAGCAGCAGCCGGGACAGGCCAAAAGAGCAGTACTTC
abundance: .; d_gene: .; j_gene: TRBJ2-3; v_gene: TRBV20-1; CDR3aa: CSAPTPPTVTQYF; CDR3nt: TGCAGTGCTCCAACACCGCCGACAGTAACGCAGTATTTT
abundance: .; d_gene: .; j_gene: TRBJ2-7; v_gene: TRBV5-1; CDR3aa: CASSADDVAYEQYF; CDR3nt: TGCGCCAGCAGCGCTGATGACGTGGCCTACGAGCAGTACTTC
abundance: .; d_gene: .; j_gene: TRBJ2-3; v_gene: TRBV24-1; CDR3aa: CATSDRQFTNTDTQYF; CDR3nt: TGTGCCACCAGTGATCGACAGTTTACTAACACAGATACGCAGTATTTT
abundance: .; d_gene: .; j_gene: TRBJ1-6; v_gene: TRBV5-6; CDR3aa: CASSLQTVYNSPLHF; CDR3nt: TGTGCCAGCAGCTTGCAGACGGTCTATAATTCACCCCTCCACTTT
abundance: few; d_gene: TRBD2; j_gene: TRBJ2-1; v_gene: TRBV20-1; CDR3aa: CSARTKRGFGEQFF; CDR3nt: TGCAGTGCGAGGACCAAGCGGGGGTTTGGGGAGCAGTTCTTC
abundance: .; d_gene: .; j_gene: TRBJ2-5; v_gene: TRBV6-1; CDR3aa: CASSENWGTQYF; CDR3nt: TGTGCCAGCAGTGAAAATTGGGGGACCCAGTACTTC
abundance: few; d_gene: .; j_gene: TRBJ1-3; v_gene: TRBV27; CDR3aa: CASALGGTAGNTIYF; CDR3nt: TGTGCCAGCGCGTTAGGGGGAACTGCTGGAAACACCATATATTTT
abundance: few; d_gene: .; j_gene: TRBJ2-6; v_gene: TRBV6-1; CDR3aa: CASALSLPGYGANVLTF; CDR3nt: TGTGCCAGCGCCCTCTCTCTTCCGGGGTATGGGGCCAACGTCCTGACTTTC
abundance: once; d_gene: TRBD2; j_gene: TRBJ2-5; v_gene: TRBV19; CDR3aa: CASEAGGPGETQYF; CDR3nt: TGTGCCAGCGAAGCGGGAGGGCCAGGGGAGACCCAGTACTTC